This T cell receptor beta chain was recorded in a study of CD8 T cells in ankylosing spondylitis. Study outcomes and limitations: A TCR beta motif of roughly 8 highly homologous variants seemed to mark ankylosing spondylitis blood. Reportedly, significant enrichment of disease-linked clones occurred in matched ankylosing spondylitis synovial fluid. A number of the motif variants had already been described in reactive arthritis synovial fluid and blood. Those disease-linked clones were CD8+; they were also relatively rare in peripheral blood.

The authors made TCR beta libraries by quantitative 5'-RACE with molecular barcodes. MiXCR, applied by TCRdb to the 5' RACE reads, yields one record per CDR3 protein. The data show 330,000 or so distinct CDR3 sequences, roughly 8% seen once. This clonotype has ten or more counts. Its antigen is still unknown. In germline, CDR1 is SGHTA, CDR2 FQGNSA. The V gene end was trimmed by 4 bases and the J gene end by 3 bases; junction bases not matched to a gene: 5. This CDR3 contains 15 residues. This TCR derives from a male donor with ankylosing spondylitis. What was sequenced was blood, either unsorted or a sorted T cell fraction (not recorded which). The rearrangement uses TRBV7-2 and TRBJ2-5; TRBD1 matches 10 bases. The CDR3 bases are TGTGCCAGCAGCTCCTTGGGGACAGGGGAAGAGACCCAGTACTTC. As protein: CASSSLGTGEETQYF.